These T cell receptor beta chains were read from a single sample in a study of cytotoxic CD8 clonotypes in ibrutinib-treated CLL. The data were produced by immunoSEQ multiplex PCR, yet TCRdb's version contains in-frame clones alone and is incomplete. The table has under 300,000 clones, less than 85% seen once. Sequencing was performed on PBMCs, taken at disease progression, from a patient treated with ibrutinib. Source of these receptors: a human donor with chronic lymphocytic leukemia. CDR3s include the opening cysteine and the closing phenylalanine or tryptophan. D genes are given only for firm matches. Clone size is given for some rows only: seen once, a few or many times, or a class if the clone is expanded.

.,TRBJ2-5,TRBV5-1,.,TGCGCCAGCAGTACCAGGACCATCCAAGAGACCCAGTACTTC,CASSTRTIQETQYF
.,TRBJ2-7,TRBV5-4,TRBD1,TGTGCCAGCAGCTTGGAAGGAGGGGACAGGGGCGAGCAGTACTTC,CASSLEGGDRGEQYF
.,TRBJ1-5,TRBV2,.,TGTGCCAGCATGGGCCGGCATAATCAGCCCCAGCATTTT,CASMGRHNQPQHF
.,TRBJ2-3,TRBV16,.,TGTGCCAGCAGTCGAGAGTCCCGCGGGGCAGATACGCAGTATTTT,CASSRESRGADTQYF
.,TRBJ2-7,TRBV10-3,TRBD1,TGTGCCATCAGCCCGGGACAGCCTTCCTACGAGCAGTACTTC,CAISPGQPSYEQYF
.,TRBJ2-2,TRBV5-1,.,TGCGCCAGCAGCTTGTTAGCGGACCGCGACACCGGGGAGCTGTTTTTT,CASSLLADRDTGELFF
.,TRBJ2-3,TRBV5-4,TRBD2,TGTGCCAGCAGCTCCCCTAGCGGAACCACAGATACGCAGTATTTT,CASSSPSGTTDTQYF
few,TRBJ2-3,TRBV28,TRBD2,TGTGCCAGCAGCGTACCGGGACTAGCTAAGGATACGCAGTATTTT,CASSVPGLAKDTQYF
.,TRBJ1-1,TRBV7-8,TRBD1,TGTGCCAGCAGCTCCCCAACCGGGGACAGGGGGAACACTGAAGCTTTCTTT,CASSSPTGDRGNTEAFF
.,TRBJ2-7,TRBV4-3,.,TGCGCCAGCAGCCAGGAACAGGTCCGTGACGAGCAGTACTTC,CASSQEQVRDEQYF
few,TRBJ1-6,TRBV6-5,TRBD1,TGTGCCAGCAGTTACCTGGGACAGGGTAAATCACCCCTCCACTTT,CASSYLGQGKSPLHF
.,TRBJ2-2,TRBV7-9,TRBD2,TGTGCCAGCAGCTTAGCCCCCCGAGCGGGGGGCGACACCGGGGAGCTGTTTTTT,CASSLAPRAGGDTGELFF